This TCR beta chain derives from a study of T cells after yellow fever vaccination. The V segment lost 0 bases and the J segment 9 bases; nucleotides outside the gene matches: 8. The CDR3 covers 15 residues. In germline, CDR1 is DFQATT, CDR2 SNEGSKA (reference sequence). TCRdb reprocessed the 5' RACE reads with MiXCR, giving one entry per CDR3 protein. This table holds approximately 300,000 distinct CDR3 sequences, about 10% found once. This specimen was CD4+ T cells sorted from PBMCs, taken 45 days after the yellow fever booster vaccination. The chain employs TRBV20-1 and TRBJ2-1; TRBD2 matches at 10 bases. The receptor was isolated from a man younger than 30 who received the YFV17D yellow fever vaccine. CDR3 DNA: TGCAGTGCTAGAGATGCGGCTAGCGGGGGAGGTGAGCAGTTCTTC. It specifies CSARDAASGGGEQFF.